This is a list of T cell receptor beta chains from one sample in a study of Graves' ophthalmopathy and Graves' hyperthyroidism. MiXCR was run by TCRdb on the multiplex PCR reads, yielding one entry per CDR3 protein. This table holds 300,000 to 400,000 distinct CDR3 sequences, roughly 17% found once. Sequenced sample: peripheral blood. The receptors come from an adult man with Graves' ophthalmopathy. The CDR3 runs from the conserved cysteine through the conserved F or W. D genes are given only for firm matches. Clone size, where shown, is once, few, many, or a class for clones that have expanded.

D gene: -; J gene: TRBJ1-5; V gene: TRBV12-3/TRBV12-4; clone size: -; CDR3 DNA: TGTGCCAGCAGTCGCGCGGAATATCAGCCCCAGCCTTTT; CDR3 protein: CASSRAEYQPQPF
D gene: TRBD1; J gene: TRBJ1-5; V gene: TRBV9; clone size: -; CDR3 DNA: TGTGCCAGCAGCCTGATCAGGGACAGGGGGTGTCAGCCCCAGCATTTT; CDR3 protein: CASSLIRDRGCQPQHF
D gene: TRBD1; J gene: TRBJ2-5; V gene: TRBV28; clone size: -; CDR3 DNA: TGTGCCAGCAGTTACGACAGGGGATGGCAAGAGACCCAGTACTTC; CDR3 protein: CASSYDRGWQETQYF
D gene: -; J gene: TRBJ2-7; V gene: TRBV4-3; clone size: many; CDR3 DNA: TGCGCCAGCAGCCGACAGTACTACGAGCAGTACTTC; CDR3 protein: CASSRQYYEQYF
D gene: TRBD2; J gene: TRBJ2-7; V gene: TRBV27; clone size: many; CDR3 DNA: TGTGCCACGTCTCCCCTAGCGGGGCAGAGCTCCTACGAGCAGTACTTC; CDR3 protein: CATSPLAGQSSYEQYF
D gene: -; J gene: TRBJ2-7; V gene: TRBV5-1; clone size: many; CDR3 DNA: TGCGCCAGCAGCTCACCGGCCGAGGAGGACGAGCAGTACTTC; CDR3 protein: CASSSPAEEDEQYF
D gene: TRBD2; J gene: TRBJ2-5; V gene: TRBV7-2; clone size: many; CDR3 DNA: TGTGCCAGCAGCGCCGCGGGAGGACGGCAGACCCAGTACTTC; CDR3 protein: CASSAAGGRQTQYF
D gene: -; J gene: TRBJ1-1; V gene: TRBV6-1; clone size: many; CDR3 DNA: TGTGCCAGCAGAAGCCCCTCGGGGGGCTCTTTCTTT; CDR3 protein: CASRSPSGGSFF
D gene: TRBD1; J gene: TRBJ2-2; V gene: TRBV5-1; clone size: -; CDR3 DNA: TGCGCCAGCAGCTATGGGACAGTTAACACCGGGGAGCTGTTTTTT; CDR3 protein: CASSYGTVNTGELFF
D gene: TRBD1; J gene: TRBJ1-5; V gene: TRBV12-3/TRBV12-4; clone size: many; CDR3 DNA: TGTGCCAGCAGTTCGGGACAGACTTTCTTGCCCCAGCATTTT; CDR3 protein: CASSSGQTFLPQHF
D gene: -; J gene: TRBJ1-2; V gene: TRBV5-1; clone size: many; CDR3 DNA: TGCGCCAGCAGCTTGGGGCAACGGGACACACTTAGCTATGGCTACACCTTC; CDR3 protein: CASSLGQRDTLSYGYTF
D gene: TRBD1; J gene: TRBJ1-2; V gene: TRBV24-1; clone size: -; CDR3 DNA: TGTGCCACCAGTGGACCGGGACAGGGGGACTATGGCTACACCTTC; CDR3 protein: CATSGPGQGDYGYTF
D gene: TRBD1; J gene: TRBJ1-5; V gene: TRBV12-3/TRBV12-4; clone size: many; CDR3 DNA: TGTGCCAGCACTCAAGACAGGGGAGGCAATCAGCCCCAGCATTTT; CDR3 protein: CASTQDRGGNQPQHF
D gene: -; J gene: TRBJ1-2; V gene: TRBV6-5; clone size: many; CDR3 DNA: TGTGCCAGCAGCCCCCCCGGGGCAGACAGCTATGGCTACACCTTC; CDR3 protein: CASSPPGADSYGYTF
D gene: -; J gene: TRBJ2-7; V gene: TRBV6-2/TRBV6-3; clone size: many; CDR3 DNA: TGTGCCAGCAGCCGGGGGTCCTCCTACGAGCAGTACTTC; CDR3 protein: CASSRGSSYEQYF